The 25 T cell receptor beta chains below were found in one sample sequenced in a study of T cells in women clearing cervical HPV infection (dated by TCRdb to between 2017 and 2018). The library was obtained by the immunoSEQ multiplex PCR assay. TCRdb provides this immuneACCESS table in a form limited to in-frame rearrangements. Some clones are lacking; in checked studies, under half of them reflect an unresolved V gene, and why the rest are absent is not known. This sample's listing comprises some 39,000 clones. The top ten hold under 7% of the sample. The sequencing input was blood buffy coat. Source of these receptors: a woman between 18 and 70 years old with a cervical HPV16 infection that either progressed to CIN3+ or cleared (not recorded which).

As concerns this clone: The read ends 3 residues shy of where the CDR3 ends; the end is completed using the germline J gene. The chain couples TRBV20-1 to TRBJ1-1; D gene ambiguous. The CDR3 is 12 residues long. Germline assignment: CDR1 DFQATT and CDR2 SNEGSKA (reference sequence). Trimming stripped 6 bases from V and 0 bases from J, with 8 bases between. CDR3: CSAPGLNTEAFF. Incomplete CDR3 DNA: TGCAGTGCCCCGGGTCTGAACACTGAA.

The chain's CDR3 is CSARARATEKLFF. Partial CDR3 DNA: TGCAGTGCTAGGGCCAGGGCTACCGAAAAA. The genes are TRBV20-1 and TRBJ1-4, with D maybe TRBD1 (5 bases). With the read ending 3 residues before the CDR3 end, the germline J gene is used to fill in that end. This CDR3 spans 13 amino acids. Trimming took off 3 bases at V and 8 bases at J, with 13 bases between the two ends. Germline V lookup: CDR1 DFQATT, CDR2 SNEGSKA (reference sequence).

Turning to this clone: The read gets to within 3 residues of the CDR3 end, and the germline J gene fills in the rest. The chain joins TRBV18 to TRBJ2-4, with a weak D call TRBD1 (5 bases). The germline CDR1 and CDR2 sequences are KGHSH and LQKENI. This CDR3 is 13 amino acids long. The CDR3 protein is CASSPQDNYGQYF. The CDR3 bases that were read are TGTGCCAGCTCACCACAGGACAACTATGGT.

CDR3 residues: CAISSDDLSSGIQYF. CDR3 DNA (partial): TGTGCCATCAGTTCCGACGACCTCTCTAGTGGAATT. The chain joins TRBV10-3 to TRBJ2-4; D is uncertain. The read falls 3 residues short of the CDR3 end, and the missing part is taken from the germline J gene. The CDR3 has 15 residues. Germline V gene lookup returns CDR1 ENHRY and CDR2 SYGVKD.

Regarding this clone: Read sequence stops 3 residues before the CDR3 end, and the germline J gene provides the missing end. The chain couples TRBV5-1 to TRBJ1-4, with D maybe TRBD1 (5 bases). CDR1 SGHRS and CDR2 YFSETQ come from the germline V gene. This CDR3 region has 17 residues. The CDR3 DNA, read in part, is TGCGCCAGCAGCACTGACAGTCAGAGCTCCTATAATTCACCA. Its translation is CASSTDSQSSYNSP. From start to end, the CDR3 is CASSTDSQSSYNSPLFF.

In regard to this clone: The read ends 3 residues early relative to the CDR3; the germline J gene fills the gap. The genes are TRBV18 and TRBJ2-2; D is uncertain. The V gene's germline CDR1 is KGHSH and CDR2 LQKENI. The CDR3 contains 15 residues. Deletions cut 0 bases from V and 4 bases from J, with 9 bases between. The part of the CDR3 DNA that was read is TGTGCCAGCTCACCACCGTCAGATGTCACCGGGGAG. Its protein is CASSPPSDVTGE. The whole CDR3 reads CASSPPSDVTGELFF.

Of note for this clone: The CDR3 is cut off 3 residues early in the read; its end comes from the germline J gene. This chain links TRBV7-3 with TRBJ2-3; a weak D match, TRBD2 (6 bases). With 3 bases removed from V and 2 bases from J, the gap between germline ends came to 12 bases. The V gene's germline CDR1 is SGHTA and CDR2 FQGTGA. The CDR3 is made up of 15 amino acids. The CDR3 protein is CASSFTGGPTDTQYF. CDR3 DNA, as far as it was read: TGTGCCAGCAGCTTCACCGGAGGGCCCACAGATACG.

The CDR3 bases that were read are TGTGCCAGCAGCGTAGAACTAGCGGGAGTAGGGCAAGAGACC. Translated: CASSVELAGVGQET. The whole CDR3 reads CASSVELAGVGQETQYF. The chain couples TRBV9 to TRBJ2-5; 11 nucleotides match TRBD2. Coverage ceases 3 residues before the CDR3 finishes, and the germline J gene fills in the end. Looked up from germline, CDR1 is SGDLS and CDR2 is YYNGEE. The CDR3 loop spans 17 amino acids. Trimming removed 0 bases from V and 2 bases from J; junction bases left unmatched: 6.

With regard to this clone: The read comes to an end 3 residues before the CDR3 does, leaving the germline J gene to fill in the end. This chain uses TRBV28 with TRBJ1-1; the match to TRBD1 covers 8 bases. CDR3 length: 13 amino acids. CDR1 is MDHEN, CDR2 SYDVKM, per germline. V was pared by 6 bases and J by 0 bases, with 0 bases of the junction left unmatched. The part of the CDR3 DNA that was read is TGTGCCAGCAGGGACAGGGTGAACACTGAA. It codes for CASRDRVNTE. The CDR3 as a whole reads CASRDRVNTEAFF.

This CDR3 reads CARSLSSGRDSSYEQYF. CDR3 DNA, as far as it was read: TGTGCCAGAAGCTTGTCTAGCGGGAGAGACAGCTCCTACGAG. The V and J genes are TRBV5-3 and TRBJ2-7, with 10 bases that match TRBD2. The DNA ends 3 residues before the CDR3 does, and the rest of the CDR3 is filled in from the germline J gene. Being an ORF, TRBV5-3 has a function that is uncertain. The CDR3 runs 17 residues. V lost 1 base to trimming and J lost 0 bases; unmatched junction nucleotides: 7.

As concerns this clone: The sequenced fragment ends 3 residues before the CDR3 boundary, so the rest is inferred from the germline J gene. This CDR3 is also generated by other DNA sequences in the sample. This chain links TRBV5-1 with TRBJ1-2; no reliable D call. V lost 4 bases, J lost 3 bases, and 7 bases lay in between. The CDR3 length is 12 residues. The germline V gene has CDR1 SGHRS and CDR2 YFSETQ. This CDR3 reads CASSPSDYGYTF. CDR3 DNA (partial): TGCGCCAGCAGCCCCTCGGACTATGGC.

Points on this clone: The read terminates 3 residues before the CDR3 end, so the remaining end is supplied by the germline J gene. The chain is built from TRBV11-2 and TRBJ2-3, with unresolved D. CDR3 size: 13 residues. Germline V gene data show CDR1 as SGHAT and CDR2 as FQNNGV. Trimming cost V 5 bases and J 8 bases, with 14 bases left between them. The CDR3 protein is CASSTLDSSTQYF. CDR3 bases read: TGTGCCAGCAGCACCCTAGACTCATCTACG.

Concerning this clone: The read stops 3 residues short of the end of the CDR3; the missing end is completed from the germline J gene. The chain combines TRBV19 with TRBJ1-2; 10 bases line up with TRBD1. The germline gives CDR1 LNHDA, CDR2 SQIVND (reference sequence). This CDR3 spans 16 amino acids. CDR3 bases read: TGTGCCAGTAGTATGGGACAGGGGTATTTCGGGAATGAC. Its translation: CASSMGQGYFGND. The full CDR3 protein reads CASSMGQGYFGNDYTF.

Concerning this clone: Read data end 3 residues before the CDR3 end; the end is taken from the germline J gene. The genes are TRBV19 and TRBJ2-7; D unclear. Germline V gene sequence: CDR1 LNHDA, CDR2 SQIVND (reference sequence). The CDR3 covers 12 residues. The V and J ends lost 4 bases and 3 bases respectively, with 7 bases between them. The CDR3 sequence is CASSNYGYEQYF. CDR3 DNA, as far as it was read: TGTGCCAGTAGTAATTACGGCTACGAG.

The covered CDR3 bases are TGCAGCGGAACGAGGCAAAGGGACACTGAA. This gives the protein CSGTRQRDTE. The whole CDR3 protein is CSGTRQRDTEAFF. This sequence joins TRBV29-1 and TRBJ1-1; D ambiguous. The read comes to an end 3 residues before the CDR3 does, leaving the germline J gene to fill in the end. CDR1 and CDR2 (germline): SQVTM, ANQGSEA. The V end was cut by 7 bases, the J end by 3 bases, with 15 bases between. The CDR3 consists of 13 residues.

A note on this clone: The CDR3 end falls 3 residues outside the read, so it is completed with the germline J gene. The genes are TRBV20-1 and TRBJ2-5; D ambiguous. The CDR3 spans 14 residues. Germline values: CDR1 DFQATT, CDR2 SNEGSKA (reference sequence). The ends were cut back, 2 bases at V and 2 bases at J, with 12 bases in the middle. CDR3 bases read: TGCAGTGCTAGACGGTTCGGGTCTCAAGAGACC. This encodes CSARRFGSQET. The complete CDR3 sequence is CSARRFGSQETQYF.

A word on this clone: Sequencing ends 3 residues short of the CDR3 end; the germline J gene provides the rest. The genes are TRBV2 and TRBJ1-1; a weak D match, TRBD1 (6 bases). There are 13 residues in the CDR3. Trimming stripped 6 bases from V and 2 bases from J, with 10 bases between. Germline CDR1 reads SNHLY; CDR2 reads FYNNEI. CDR3 DNA, as far as it was read: TGTGCCAGCAGGGGGGACACCAACACTGAA. It yields the protein CASRGDTNTE. The whole CDR3 sequence is CASRGDTNTEAFF.

Details on this clone: The read ends 3 residues shy of where the CDR3 ends; the end is completed using the germline J gene. This chain joins TRBV20-1 and TRBJ1-1; TRBD1 matches 9 bases. The CDR3 loop spans 13 amino acids. V lost 2 bases, J lost 3 bases, and 1 base stayed unmatched. Germline V gene data show CDR1 as DFQATT and CDR2 as SNEGSKA (reference sequence). CDR3 residues: CSARTGGYTEAFF. The sequenced part of the CDR3 DNA is TGCAGTGCTAGAACAGGGGGCTACACTGAA.

For this clone: The read stops 3 residues short of the end of the CDR3; the missing end is completed from the germline J gene. This chain uses TRBV18 with TRBJ1-2; D might be TRBD1 (6 bases). The CDR3 sequence is 15 residues long. The germline V gene encodes CDR1 KGHSH and CDR2 LQKENI. CDR3 DNA (partial): TGTGCCAGCTCACCCCCCGGGGGGCCGACCTACGAC. Its translation is CASSPPGGPTYD. Given in full, the CDR3 is CASSPPGGPTYDYTF.

On this clone: Read data end 3 residues before the CDR3 end; the end is taken from the germline J gene. The J gene is TRBJ2-7, the V gene TRBV19; TRBD2 agrees at 10 bases. J was trimmed by 2 bases and V by 6 bases; bases with no gene match: 7. CDR3 size: 15 residues. From germline, CDR1 is LNHDA and CDR2 SQIVND (reference sequence). CDR3 in amino acids: CASRSTSGVPYEQYF. The DNA read from the CDR3 is TGTGCCAGTAGGTCCACTAGCGGGGTTCCCTACGAG.

A word on this clone: The CDR3 is cut off 3 residues early in the read; its end comes from the germline J gene. The rearrangement uses TRBV4-1 and TRBJ2-7, with 8 bases matching TRBD1. The V segment lost 4 bases and the J segment 0 bases; nucleotides outside the gene matches: 5. CDR1 and CDR2 from the germline V gene are MGHRA and YSYEKL. The CDR3 totals 15 residues. CDR3 protein: CASSPNRGSSYEQYF. CDR3 bases read: TGCGCCAGCAGCCCAAACAGGGGGAGCTCCTACGAG.

The CDR3 region is CASSPIAGPVGEQYF. Partial CDR3 DNA: TGTGCCAGCAGCCCTATAGCGGGGCCAGTGGGCGAG. The V gene is TRBV11-2, the J gene TRBJ2-7, with 8 bases identical to TRBD2. The read finishes 3 residues shy of the CDR3 end, and the germline J gene is used to complete it. Germline CDR1 and CDR2: SGHAT and FQNNGV. The V gene end was trimmed by 5 bases and the J gene end by 6 bases; junction bases not matched to a gene: 12. The CDR3 sequence is 15 residues long.

With respect to this clone: The read is 3 residues too short to cover the CDR3 end, so that end is filled in from the germline J gene. The chain combines TRBV19 with TRBJ1-2; D not certain. The CDR3 runs to 18 residues. Germline loops: CDR1 LNHDA, CDR2 SQIVND (reference sequence). CDR3 DNA, as far as it was read: TGTGCCAGTAGTAGTGGTCCCCTAGCGGGAGGGATCTCCTACGAC. Amino acid sequence: CASSSGPLAGGISYD. The full-length CDR3 reads as CASSSGPLAGGISYDYTF.

A word on this clone: The CDR3 extends 3 residues past the end of the read, so its final part is completed from the germline J gene. This sequence joins TRBV5-4 and TRBJ2-7; 8 bases fit TRBD2. Germline V CDR1 and CDR2: SGHNT, YYREEE (reference sequence). The CDR3 is 12 amino acids. V gave up 3 bases and J gave up 6 bases; unmatched junction bases: 2. Partial CDR3 DNA: TGTGCCAGCAGCTGGGGGACTAGCGAG. Its protein is CASSWGTSE. In full, the CDR3 reads CASSWGTSEQYF.

A remark on this clone: The read comes to an end 3 residues before the CDR3 does, leaving the germline J gene to fill in the end. V and J are TRBV6-2 or TRBV6-3 and TRBJ1-4; 8 positions match TRBD1. This CDR3 has 15 residues. Germline lookup yields CDR1 MNHEY and CDR2 SVGEGT. V shed 6 bases and J 0 bases; nucleotides not matched to a gene: 3. The part of the CDR3 DNA that was read is TGTGCCAGCAGCCGACAGGGGACAACTAATGAAAAA. Translated: CASSRQGTTNEK. The full CDR3 sequence reads CASSRQGTTNEKLFF.